These 12 T cell receptor beta chains share one sample of origin, sequenced in a study of shared T cell receptors in the human thymus (dated by TCRdb to the early 2020s). The library was made by the immunoSEQ multiplex PCR assay. This is the immuneACCESS table as TCRdb keeps it, with only in-frame sequences that have V and J called. A part of the clones is gone; compared with another copy, unresolved V genes explain less than half, and the rest is unexplained. The sample data list hundreds of thousands of clones, and over 75% of these were observed just once. Roughly 0.01% of the sample comes from the top ten. These data were likewise used in another study, on human thymus T cells.

The sequencing input was thymocytes. Source of these receptors: a girl under three years old with a congenital heart defect. Donor details come from another sample of the same person, matched by shared clones.

This chain uses TRBV28 with TRBJ2-7; 7 nucleotides align to TRBD1. CDR1 MDHEN and CDR2 SYDVKM come from the germline V gene. The CDR3 runs 13 residues. J was trimmed by 4 bases and V by 3 bases; bases with no gene match: 3. The CDR3 is CASSFGTAYEQYF. Here the CDR3 DNA reads TGTGCCAGCAGTTTTGGGACAGCATACGAGCAGTACTTC.

The CDR3 nucleotides are TGTGCCAGCAGTGCGTTTAGCAATCAGCCCCAGCATTTT. It codes for CASSAFSNQPQHF. The chain recombines TRBV6-4 with TRBJ1-5; the D is unclear. V was shortened by 4 bases and J by 0 bases, with 4 bases between the two germline ends. Germline V gene lookup returns CDR1 MRHNA and CDR2 SNTAGT. The CDR3 runs 13 residues.

This clone was recorded a few times. The rearrangement joins TRBV6-6 to TRBJ2-3; 7 bases are shared with TRBD1. The germline V gene has CDR1 MNHNY and CDR2 SVGAGI (reference sequence). This CDR3 has 16 residues. Losses at the gene ends were 0 bases for V and 1 base for J; bases not matched to a gene: 4. The CDR3 reads CASSYSPGTGTDTQYF. The DNA of the CDR3 is TGTGCCAGCAGTTACTCCCCTGGGACAGGCACAGATACGCAGTATTTT.

This clone was seen more than once but under ten times. This sequence joins TRBV6-5 and TRBJ2-5, with D maybe TRBD2 (6 bases). The ends were cut back, 1 base at V and 5 bases at J, with 14 bases in the middle. CDR3 length: 15 residues. From germline, CDR1 is MNHEY and CDR2 SVGAGI. CDR3: CASSYCGTEGETQYF. CDR3 coding DNA: TGTGCCAGCAGTTACTGCGGGACGGAGGGGGAGACCCAGTACTTC.

This chain uses TRBV29-1 with TRBJ1-1, with a weak D call TRBD1 (6 bases). Per germline, CDR1 SQVTM and CDR2 ANQGSEA. V was trimmed by 7 bases and J by 0 bases, leaving 12 bases between them. The CDR3 is 13 residues long. Here the CDR3 DNA reads TGCAGCGCCAAAGGGGGAGTGAACACTGAAGCTTTCTTT. This gives the protein CSAKGGVNTEAFF.

The chain recombines TRBV19 with TRBJ2-7, with 9 nucleotides matching TRBD2. With V trimmed by 3 bases and J by 2 bases, 5 bases remained unmatched. Germline V gene data show CDR1 as LNHDA and CDR2 as SQIVND (reference sequence). CDR3 length equals 15 residues. Here the CDR3 DNA reads TGTGCCAGTAGTATTAAGCGGGGGGTAACCTACGAGCAGTACTTC. It codes for CASSIKRGVTYEQYF.

The CDR3 loop reads CASSYKFTSGGHDRQYF. CDR3 sequence (DNA): TGTGCCAGCAGCTATAAATTCACTAGCGGGGGCCACGATAGGCAGTACTTC. The chain employs TRBV13 and TRBJ2-7; 11 bases line up with TRBD2. The trim removed 4 bases at V and 9 bases at J, leaving 17 bases unmatched. The CDR3 spans 17 residues. Germline V gene data show CDR1 as PRHDT and CDR2 as FYEKMQ (reference sequence).

This rearrangement joins TRBV7-9 to TRBJ2-7; D perhaps matches TRBD2 (6 bases). V lost 5 bases and J lost 3, with 17 bases in between. The length of the CDR3 is 15 residues. Germline V gene lookup returns CDR1 SEHNR and CDR2 FQNEAQ (reference sequence). CDR3 bases: TGTGCCAGCAGCCCCGATGGAGGGCCTGTCTACGAGCAGTACTTC. This gives the protein CASSPDGGPVYEQYF.

The V gene is TRBV28, the J gene TRBJ2-7; 12 positions agree with TRBD2. The CDR3 runs 13 residues. V was pared by 6 bases and J by 4 bases, with 1 base of the junction left unmatched. The germline V gene has CDR1 MDHEN and CDR2 SYDVKM. The CDR3 loop is CASRTSGGYEQYF. The CDR3 DNA reads TGTGCCAGCAGGACTAGCGGGGGTTACGAGCAGTACTTC.

This chain joins TRBV27 and TRBJ1-4; TRBD1 matches 8 bases. This CDR3 region has 12 residues. The germline CDR1 and CDR2 sequences are MNHEY and SMNVEV (reference sequence). The trim removed 6 bases at V and 6 bases at J, leaving 0 bases unmatched. CDR3: CASRGQDEKLFF. CDR3 coding DNA: TGTGCCAGCAGGGGACAGGATGAAAAACTGTTTTTT. Full variable domain (rest looked up from reference TRBV27 and TRBJ1-4): EAQVTQNPRYLITVTGKKLTVTCSQNMNHEYMSWYRQDPGLGLRQIYYSMNVEVTDKGDVPEGYKVSRKEKRNFPLILESPSPNQTSLYFCASRGQDEKLFFGSGTQLSVL.

This sequence joins TRBV4-2 and TRBJ1-6; no definite D call. The CDR3 is made up of 16 amino acids. The germline gives CDR1 LGHNA, CDR2 YNFKEQ. V was shortened by 1 base and J by 5 bases, with 12 bases between the two germline ends. The CDR3 here is CASSQARIQNNSPLHF. The CDR3 DNA reads TGTGCCAGCAGCCAAGCTCGGATACAGAATAATTCACCCCTCCACTTT.

CDR3 in DNA: TGTGCCAGCAGCTTACTAGCGGGGCAATACAATGAGCAGTTCTTC. Translation gives CASSLLAGQYNEQFF. J is TRBJ2-1 and V is TRBV11-2; TRBD2 agrees at 9 bases. J was trimmed by 4 bases and V by 2 bases; bases with no gene match: 3. CDR3 length: 15 amino acids. Germline CDR1 and CDR2: SGHAT and FQNNGV. Based on the CDR3 plus reference TRBV11-2 and TRBJ2-1, the full variable domain is EAGVAQSPRYKIIEKRQSVAFWCNPISGHATLYWYQQILGQGPKLLIQFQNNGVVDDSQLPKDRFSAERLKGVDSTLKIQPAKLEDSAVYLCASSLLAGQYNEQFFGPGTRLTVL.